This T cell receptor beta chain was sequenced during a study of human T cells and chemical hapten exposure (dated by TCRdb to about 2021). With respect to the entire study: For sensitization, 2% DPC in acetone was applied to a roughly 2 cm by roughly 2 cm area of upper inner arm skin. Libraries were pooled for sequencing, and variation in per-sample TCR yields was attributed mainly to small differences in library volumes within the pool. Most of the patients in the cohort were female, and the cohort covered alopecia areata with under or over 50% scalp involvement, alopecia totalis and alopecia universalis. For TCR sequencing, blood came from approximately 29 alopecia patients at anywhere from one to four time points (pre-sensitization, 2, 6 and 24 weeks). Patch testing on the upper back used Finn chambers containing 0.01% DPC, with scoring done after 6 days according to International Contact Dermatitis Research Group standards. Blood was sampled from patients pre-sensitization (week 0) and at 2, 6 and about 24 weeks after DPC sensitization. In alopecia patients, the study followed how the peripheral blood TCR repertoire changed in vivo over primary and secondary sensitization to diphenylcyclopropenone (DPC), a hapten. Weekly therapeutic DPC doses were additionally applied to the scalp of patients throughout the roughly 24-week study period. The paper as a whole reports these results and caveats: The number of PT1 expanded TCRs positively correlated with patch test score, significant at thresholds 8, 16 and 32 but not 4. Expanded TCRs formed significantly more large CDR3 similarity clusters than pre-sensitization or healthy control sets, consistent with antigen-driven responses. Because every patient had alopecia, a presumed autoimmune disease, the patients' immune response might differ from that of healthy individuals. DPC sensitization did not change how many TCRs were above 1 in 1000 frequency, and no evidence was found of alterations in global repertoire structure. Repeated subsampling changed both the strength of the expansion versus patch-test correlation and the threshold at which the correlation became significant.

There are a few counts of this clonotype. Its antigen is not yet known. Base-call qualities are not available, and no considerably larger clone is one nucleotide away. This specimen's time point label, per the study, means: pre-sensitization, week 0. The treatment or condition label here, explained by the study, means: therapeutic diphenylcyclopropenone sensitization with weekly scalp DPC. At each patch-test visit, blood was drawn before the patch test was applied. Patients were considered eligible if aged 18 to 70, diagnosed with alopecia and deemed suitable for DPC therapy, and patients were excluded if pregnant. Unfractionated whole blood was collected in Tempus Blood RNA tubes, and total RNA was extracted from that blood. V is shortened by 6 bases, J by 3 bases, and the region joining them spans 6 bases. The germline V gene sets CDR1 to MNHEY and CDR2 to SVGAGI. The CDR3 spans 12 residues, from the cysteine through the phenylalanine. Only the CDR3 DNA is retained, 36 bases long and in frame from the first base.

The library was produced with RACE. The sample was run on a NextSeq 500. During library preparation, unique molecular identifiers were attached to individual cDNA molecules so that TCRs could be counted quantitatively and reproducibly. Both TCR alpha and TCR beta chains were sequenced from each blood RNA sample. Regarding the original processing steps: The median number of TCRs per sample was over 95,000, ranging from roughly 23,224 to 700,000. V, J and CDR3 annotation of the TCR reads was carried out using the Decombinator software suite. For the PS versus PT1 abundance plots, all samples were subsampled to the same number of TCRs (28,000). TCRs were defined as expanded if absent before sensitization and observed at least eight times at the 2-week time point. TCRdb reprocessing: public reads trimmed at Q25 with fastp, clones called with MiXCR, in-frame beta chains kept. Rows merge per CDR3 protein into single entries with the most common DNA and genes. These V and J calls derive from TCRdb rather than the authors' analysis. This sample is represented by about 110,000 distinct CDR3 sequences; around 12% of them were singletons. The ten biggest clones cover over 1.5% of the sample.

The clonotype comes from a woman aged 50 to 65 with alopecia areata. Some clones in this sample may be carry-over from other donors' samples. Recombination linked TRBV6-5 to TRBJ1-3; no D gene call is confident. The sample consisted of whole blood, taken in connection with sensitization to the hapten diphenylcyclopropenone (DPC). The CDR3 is CASSRDGNTIYF. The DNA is TGTGCCAGCAGCCGCGATGGAAACACCATATATTTT.